Listed here are 18 T cell receptor beta chains from one sample, sequenced in a study of shared clonotypes between healthy human individuals (TCRdb year 2020). The protocol used for the library was the immunoSEQ multiplex PCR assay. As stored in TCRdb, this immuneACCESS dataset retains in-frame rearrangements with V and J assigned. A fraction of the clones does not appear; measured against another copy, unresolved V genes explain less than half of the discrepancy, and the remainder lacks a known reason. The sample yields more than 2,000,000 clones; approximately 93% were counted once. The biggest ten clones account for around 0.4% of the sample. The sequenced material came from naive CD4+ T cells from PBMCs. What this sample's cell subset or site label stands for: CD45RA+ positively selected. The receptors come from a man aged 18-30 years in good health. Some clones in this sample may be carry-over from other donors' samples.

The rearrangement uses TRBV6-5 and TRBJ2-1, with D unresolved. The ends were cut back, 5 bases at V and 0 bases at J, with 11 bases in the middle. From germline, CDR1 is MNHEY and CDR2 SVGAGI. The CDR3 is made up of 15 amino acids. The CDR3 loop is CASSQARSSYNEQFF. The CDR3 DNA reads as TGTGCCAGCAGTCAGGCGCGGAGCTCCTACAATGAGCAGTTCTTC.

V gene TRBV6-5 combines with J gene TRBJ2-5; D is unclear. V lost 4 bases and J lost 4, with 13 bases in between. Looked up from germline, CDR1 is MNHEY and CDR2 is SVGAGI. CDR3 size: 14 residues. The CDR3, as DNA: TGTGCCAGCAGTTCCTCCGGTCGAGGAGAGACCCAGTACTTC. It codes for CASSSSGRGETQYF.

The chain combines TRBV5-4 with TRBJ2-4, with TRBD2 matching 7 bases. Unmatched junction bases numbered 11, after V lost 4 bases and J lost 7 bases. CDR1 and CDR2 (germline): SGHNT, YYREEE (reference sequence). The CDR3 totals 15 residues. This CDR3 is CASSGGGTMGNIQYF. In nucleotides, the CDR3 is TGTGCCAGCAGCGGGGGTGGGACTATGGGGAACATTCAGTACTTC.

The chain uses TRBV6-6 and TRBJ1-2; D is perhaps TRBD1 (5 bases). Germline values: CDR1 MNHNY, CDR2 SVGAGI (reference sequence). This CDR3 has 15 amino acids. V gave up 4 bases and J gave up 4 bases, with 16 bases separating them. The CDR3: CASSSPAGRGYGYTF. CDR3 coding DNA: TGTGCCAGCAGTTCCCCGGCGGGGCGGGGCTATGGCTACACCTTC.

This chain connects TRBV2 to TRBJ1-1; 7 positions agree with TRBD1. The CDR3 sequence is 17 residues long. The V and J ends lost 7 bases and 0 bases, in that order; junction bases with no gene match: 14. Germline V gives CDR1 SNHLY, CDR2 FYNNEI. DNA of the CDR3: TGTGCCAGCACCGAACAGGGGTTTCGTACTCTGAACACTGAAGCTTTCTTT. It specifies CASTEQGFRTLNTEAFF.

V gene TRBV28 combines with J gene TRBJ1-5; 9 bases match TRBD1. The CDR3 runs 15 residues. Germline V gene sequence: CDR1 MDHEN, CDR2 SYDVKM. The V segment lost 5 bases and the J segment 1 base; nucleotides outside the gene matches: 3. The DNA for the CDR3 is TGTGCCAGCAGTACCGGGACAGGGAGCAATCAGCCCCAGCATTTT. Translation: CASSTGTGSNQPQHF.

The rearrangement joins TRBV5-1 to TRBJ1-4; D remains ambiguous. This CDR3 is built from 13 residues. The germline V gene encodes CDR1 SGHRS and CDR2 YFSETQ. V gave up 0 bases and J gave up 8 bases, with 8 bases separating them. This CDR3 is CASSLGRGEKLFF. The CDR3 nucleotides read TGCGCCAGCAGCTTGGGACGCGGGGAAAAACTGTTTTTT. Drawing the rest from reference TRBV5-1 and TRBJ1-4, the complete variable domain is KAGVTQTPRYLIKTRGQQVTLSCSPISGHRSVSWYQQTPGQGLQFLFEYFSETQRNKGNFPGRFSGRQFSNSRSEMNVSTLELGDSALYLCASSLGRGEKLFFGSGTQLSVL.

The chain carries TRBV10-3 and TRBJ1-2, with D possibly matching TRBD1 (5 bases). Germline V lookup: CDR1 ENHRY, CDR2 SYGVKD. This CDR3 region has 15 residues. V was trimmed by 0 bases and J by 2 bases, leaving 10 bases between them. The CDR3 spells CAISESRGTNYGYTF. CDR3 sequence (DNA): TGTGCCATCAGTGAGTCTAGAGGGACCAACTATGGCTACACCTTC.

The CDR3 sequence is CASSPGPTRETQYF. CDR3 coding DNA: TGTGCCAGCAGCCCCGGACCTACAAGGGAGACCCAGTACTTC. The V gene is TRBV7-2, the J gene TRBJ2-5; the D is unclear. V lost 5 bases and J lost 5, with 15 bases in between. Germline-derived CDR1 and CDR2 are SGHTA and FQGNSA. This CDR3 is built from 14 residues. The variable domain in full, completed from reference TRBV7-2 and TRBJ2-5, reads GAGVSQSPSNKVTEKGKDVELRCDPISGHTALYWYRQSLGQGLEFLIYFQGNSAPDKSGLPSDRFSAERTGGSVSTLTIQRTQQEDSAVYLCASSPGPTRETQYFGPGTRLLVL.

This chain joins TRBV30 and TRBJ1-3; D is uncertain. The germline V gene encodes CDR1 GTSNPN and CDR2 SVGIG (reference sequence). Trimming took off 5 bases at V and 0 bases at J, with 11 bases between the two ends. CDR3 size: 14 residues. The DNA of the CDR3 is TGTGCCTGGGCAGGACTGAACTCTGGAAACACCATATATTTT. The encoded protein is CAWAGLNSGNTIYF.

About this clone: This sample also contains other DNA sequences that code for the same CDR3. J is TRBJ2-3 and V is TRBV12-5, with D hard to call. With 2 bases removed from V and 5 bases from J, the gap between germline ends came to 8 bases. This CDR3 comprises 13 residues. The germline CDR1 and CDR2 sequences are LGHNT and FRNRAP. CDR3 protein: CASGLTGGDTQYF. The CDR3 DNA follows: TGTGCTAGTGGTTTGACCGGCGGAGATACGCAGTATTTT.

The chain links TRBV11-1 to TRBJ2-1; D unresolved. This CDR3 spans 14 amino acids. CDR1 is SGHAT, CDR2 FQDESV, per germline (reference sequence). The V end was cut by 2 bases, the J end by 8 bases, with 13 bases between. CDR3 sequence reads: CASSLRPAGDEQFF. The DNA of the CDR3 is TGTGCCAGCAGCTTAAGGCCTGCTGGGGATGAGCAGTTCTTC.

The chain joins TRBV5-1 to TRBJ2-5; 8 nucleotides line up with TRBD2. V was clipped by 1 base and J by 1 base; unmatched bases: 3. The CDR3 spans 15 residues. CDR1 is SGHRS, CDR2 YFSETQ, per germline. CDR3 bases: TGCGCCAGCAGCTTGACTAGCGGACCCCAAGAGACCCAGTACTTC. This encodes CASSLTSGPQETQYF.

J is TRBJ1-2 and V is TRBV7-2; 8 bases map to TRBD1. CDR3 length equals 14 residues. Losses at the gene ends were 3 bases for V and 5 bases for J; bases not matched to a gene: 5. The germline gives CDR1 SGHTA, CDR2 FQGNSA. The CDR3 DNA reads as TGTGCCAGCAGCTTTGGACAGGGCGCGTATGGCTACACCTTC. It encodes CASSFGQGAYGYTF.

This clone has more than one count but fewer than ten. This chain uses TRBV7-9 with TRBJ1-5; D gene ambiguous. Germline CDR1 is SEHNR and CDR2 is FQNEAQ (reference sequence). The CDR3 has 14 amino acids. V was shortened by 1 base and J by 3 bases, with 7 bases between the two germline ends. CDR3 loop: CASSLEFSNQPQHF. As DNA, the CDR3 is TGTGCCAGCAGCTTAGAGTTCTCCAATCAGCCCCAGCATTTT.

The V gene is TRBV19, the J gene TRBJ1-2, with TRBD1 identical over 7 bases. In germline, CDR1 is LNHDA, CDR2 SQIVND (reference sequence). CDR3 length equals 13 residues. V lost 2 bases and J lost 7; bases outside the gene matches: 4. CDR3 sequence reads: CASSITGTAGYTF. CDR3 bases: TGTGCCAGTAGTATAACCGGGACAGCTGGCTACACCTTC.

The rearrangement links TRBV18 to TRBJ1-1; a weak D match, TRBD1 (6 bases). Between the trimmed V and J ends, which lost 6 bases and 1 base, there was a span of 15 bases. The CDR3 runs 15 residues. Germline assignment: CDR1 KGHSH and CDR2 LQKENI. CDR3 nucleotide sequence: TGTGCCAGCTCCCAACGGGGACAACAGAACACTGAAGCTTTCTTT. This gives the protein CASSQRGQQNTEAFF.

This clone was counted a single time. This CDR3 is also generated by other DNA sequences in the sample. This chain connects TRBV5-4 to TRBJ1-1; tentative D call: TRBD1 (5 bases). Germline V gives CDR1 SGHNT, CDR2 YYREEE (reference sequence). The CDR3 is 13 residues long. V lost 4 bases and J lost 1, with 8 bases in between. The DNA of the CDR3 is TGTGCCAGCAGCCCCACAGGGAACACTGAAGCTTTCTTT. It codes for CASSPTGNTEAFF.